The 27 T cell receptor beta chains presented below share a single source sample, sequenced in a study of blood T cells in healthy people across ages. The second PCR ran about 6 to 11 cycles with a sample-barcoded 5' primer and J-beta primers. TCRdb reprocessed the 5' RACE reads with MiXCR, giving one entry per CDR3 protein. The data contain approximately 810,000 distinct CDR3 sequences, approximately 35% of them singletons. Sequenced input: blood. The receptors were gathered from a young man in good health.

The chain is built from TRBV12-3 or TRBV12-4 and TRBJ1-2; 10 nucleotides line up with TRBD1. Trimming at V came to 7 bases and at J to 7 bases, leaving 12 bases not matched to a gene. This CDR3 spans 15 amino acids. CDR3 sequence: CASTETGGLQSGYTF. In DNA form, the CDR3 reads TGTGCCAGCACCGAGACAGGGGGCCTCCAGTCTGGCTACACCTTC.

This clonotype was detected only a few times. This chain uses TRBV5-1 with TRBJ2-7, with 10 bases aligning to TRBD2. CDR1 SGHRS and CDR2 YFSETQ come from the germline V gene. Trimming cost V 0 bases and J 7 bases; bases outside gene matches: 7. The CDR3 is 15 amino acids. This CDR3 reads CASSLDTSGDYEQYF. The CDR3 nucleotides read TGCGCCAGCAGCTTGGATACTAGCGGGGACTATGAGCAGTACTTC. Full variable domain (outside the CDR3, taken from reference TRBV5-1 and TRBJ2-7): KAGVTQTPRYLIKTRGQQVTLSCSPISGHRSVSWYQQTPGQGLQFLFEYFSETQRNKGNFPGRFSGRQFSNSRSEMNVSTLELGDSALYLCASSLDTSGDYEQYFGPGTRLTVT.

In this sample, this clonotype turned up many times. The chain recombines TRBV12-3 or TRBV12-4 with TRBJ1-2; TRBD1 is a possible D gene (6 bases). Trimming took 6 bases from V and 9 from J, leaving 20 bases between them. The CDR3 runs to 14 residues. Written as DNA, the CDR3 is TGTGCCAGCAGCCTTTTCGAGGGGGGAGATAGCTACACCTTC. This gives the protein CASSLFEGGDSYTF.

The chain combines TRBV20-1 with TRBJ1-5; D might be TRBD1 (5 bases). Germline CDR1 and CDR2: DFQATT and SNEGSKA (reference sequence). The V end lost 3 bases, the J end lost 5 bases, and 11 bases lay between the germline ends. This CDR3 region has 13 residues. The CDR3 nucleotides are TGCAGTGCTAGGCAAGGGGAGGATCAGCCCCAGCATTTT. Translated: CSARQGEDQPQHF.

Only a few counts were recorded for this clonotype. The rearrangement uses TRBV6-5 and TRBJ1-4; D is unclear. The CDR3 is 15 amino acids. Trimming removed 2 bases at V and 8 bases at J, with 15 bases between. CDR1 MNHEY and CDR2 SVGAGI come from the germline V gene. The CDR3 region is CASSYEGSGMEKLFF. The DNA for the CDR3 is TGTGCCAGCAGTTACGAAGGAAGTGGAATGGAAAAACTGTTTTTT.

There are many counts of this clonotype. For the CDR3, the DNA is TGTGCCATCAGTGAGTCTAGCCTAGCGGGATACACAGATACGCAGTATTTT. Translating gives CAISESSLAGYTDTQYF. The chain uses TRBV10-3 and TRBJ2-3, with 9 bases lining up with TRBD2. The CDR3 length is 17 residues. CDR1 and CDR2 from the germline V gene are ENHRY and SYGVKD. Unmatched junction bases numbered 6, after V lost 0 bases and J lost 2 bases.

V is TRBV12-3 or TRBV12-4 and J is TRBJ1-1, with TRBD1 identical over 8 bases. CDR3 size: 14 residues. V lost 6 bases and J lost 10; bases outside the gene matches: 13. CDR3 sequence: CASSHTDRGLGAFF. CDR3 DNA sequence: TGTGCCAGCAGCCATACTGACAGGGGCCTGGGAGCTTTCTTT.

The chain is built from TRBV11-2 and TRBJ1-2; D is uncertain. The CDR3 runs to 13 residues. Trimming took off 0 bases at V and 4 bases at J, with 6 bases between the two ends. Germline V gene sequence: CDR1 SGHAT, CDR2 FQNNGV. The CDR3 protein is CASSLDPIYGYTF. The CDR3 DNA reads as TGTGCCAGCAGCTTAGATCCGATCTATGGCTACACCTTC.

This clonotype turned up a few times. The chain is built from TRBV2 and TRBJ1-2; TRBD1 is a possible D gene (5 bases). V was pared by 3 bases and J by 5 bases, with 13 bases between. The CDR3 length is 14 residues. Germline V gene sequence: CDR1 SNHLY, CDR2 FYNNEI. The DNA for the CDR3 is TGTGCCAGCAGTGAGGGGGGATCTCGTTATGGCTACACCTTC. Protein: CASSEGGSRYGYTF.

In this sample, this clonotype turned up a few times. The chain is built from TRBV20-1 and TRBJ1-1; 8 bases fit TRBD1. The CDR3 is 15 amino acids. The germline V gene encodes CDR1 DFQATT and CDR2 SNEGSKA (reference sequence). V shed 6 bases, J shed 0 bases, and the junction held 9 bases outside the gene matches. CDR3 protein: CSAQGGGQVNTEAFF. DNA of the CDR3: TGCAGTGCCCAAGGGGGGGGACAGGTGAACACTGAAGCTTTCTTT.

This chain connects TRBV27 to TRBJ2-1; 7 bases agree with TRBD1. Near its end, the DNA agrees better with TRBJ2-7, so the J call may be wrong. CDR1 is MNHEY, CDR2 SMNVEV, per germline (reference sequence). CDR3 size: 17 residues. The CDR3 region has the DNA TGTGCCAGCAGTTTCTTCACCACAGGGGTTCCCTACAATGAGCAGTACTTC. This codes for CASSFFTTGVPYNEQYF.

This rearrangement joins TRBV4-1 to TRBJ2-5, with a possible D match to TRBD2 (5 bases). The DNA end is more similar to TRBJ2-7, so the J call may be wrong. The CDR3 sequence is 16 residues long. The germline V gene has CDR1 MGHRA and CDR2 YSYEKL. CDR3 bases: TGCGCCAGCAGCCAAGATTTCCGGACTGACTACTACGAGCAGTACTTC. Protein product: CASSQDFRTDYYEQYF.

In its sample, this clonotype was seen many times. This chain joins TRBV27 and TRBJ2-7; D gene ambiguous. The V end lost 0 bases, the J end lost 1 base, and 10 bases lay between the germline ends. This CDR3 has 15 amino acids. In germline, CDR1 is MNHEY, CDR2 SMNVEV (reference sequence). CDR3 sequence (DNA): TGTGCCAGCAGTTTATCGGGGTATCTTTCCTACGAGCAGTACTTC. Amino acid sequence: CASSLSGYLSYEQYF.

The rearrangement links TRBV4-2 to TRBJ1-1, with D possibly TRBD1 on 5 matching bases. The CDR3 runs to 10 residues. Germline lookup yields CDR1 LGHNA and CDR2 YNFKEQ. Trimming removed 5 bases at V and 10 bases at J, with 8 bases between. The CDR3 nucleotides read TGTGCCAGCAGCGGGGGAGGAGCTTTCTTT. It translates to CASSGGGAFF.

There are a few counts of this clonotype. This rearrangement joins TRBV5-5 to TRBJ2-2; 8 bases map to TRBD2. This CDR3 contains 16 residues. Germline CDR1 and CDR2: SGHKS and YYEKEE (reference sequence). V gave up 4 bases and J gave up 1 base; unmatched junction bases: 6. The DNA of the CDR3 is TGTGCCAGCAGCACAATCGGGGGGGAGAACACCGGGGAGCTGTTTTTT. It translates to CASSTIGGENTGELFF.

This clonotype showed up many times. The chain joins TRBV12-3 or TRBV12-4 to TRBJ2-1; TRBD2 matches 7 bases. The ends lost 5 bases at V and 4 bases at J; junction bases unmatched: 11. The CDR3 sequence is 16 residues long. CDR3: CASSLQAGVVYNEQFF. The CDR3 region has the DNA TGTGCCAGCAGTCTCCAGGCGGGGGTGGTATACAATGAGCAGTTCTTC.

This chain links TRBV30 with TRBJ2-5, with D perhaps being TRBD1 or TRBD2 (5 bases each). CDR1 is GTSNPN and CDR2 is SVGIG in the germline V gene (reference sequence). Trimming cost V 8 bases and J 0 bases, with 13 bases left between them. This CDR3 region has 13 residues. The CDR3 sequence: CAGRDPYQETQYF. The CDR3 coding sequence is TGTGCCGGTCGGGACCCGTACCAAGAGACCCAGTACTTC.

J is TRBJ1-5 and V is TRBV20-1; 7 bases match TRBD1. With 1 base clipped from V and 6 bases from J, the junction kept 3 bases outside the gene matches. The CDR3 extends over 13 amino acids. Germline lookup yields CDR1 DFQATT and CDR2 SNEGSKA (reference sequence). The DNA for the CDR3 is TGCAGTGCTAGAGCGACAGGGCTTCAGCCCCAGCATTTT. It yields the protein CSARATGLQPQHF.

The rearrangement joins TRBV7-2 to TRBJ2-5; no reliable D call. Germline-derived CDR1 and CDR2 are SGHTA and FQGNSA. V lost 1 base and J lost 11, with 20 bases in between. The CDR3 length is 15 residues. CDR3 in DNA: TGTGCCAGCAGCTTAGGGGTCGGAATATACAATGAGCAGTACTTC. Residues: CASSLGVGIYNEQYF.

The chain employs TRBV7-2 and TRBJ1-5; TRBD1 might be the D (5 bases). The V gene's germline CDR1 is SGHTA and CDR2 FQGNSA. Trimming pared 4 bases from V and 0 bases from J, leaving 10 bases between. The CDR3 covers 15 residues. CDR3: CASSYTTGSNQPQHF. The CDR3 DNA reads TGTGCCAGCAGCTATACTACAGGTAGCAATCAGCCCCAGCATTTT.

This sequence joins TRBV5-1 and TRBJ1-1, with D maybe TRBD1 (5 bases). The V gene lost 6 bases and the J gene lost 4 bases, with 19 bases spanning the gap. Germline V gene data show CDR1 as SGHRS and CDR2 as YFSETQ. The CDR3 extends over 15 amino acids. This CDR3 reads CASNNLAGGSTEAFF. The CDR3 DNA follows: TGCGCCAGCAACAACCTTGCTGGGGGGTCCACTGAAGCTTTCTTT.

V usage is TRBV20-1 and J usage is TRBJ1-1; D gene ambiguous. Germline V gives CDR1 DFQATT, CDR2 SNEGSKA (reference sequence). There are 16 residues in the CDR3. The V and J ends lost 2 bases and 2 bases respectively, with 18 bases between them. CDR3 nucleotide sequence: TGCAGTGCTAGATTTTATCATCGGGCGGTTAACACTGAAGCTTTCTTT. It is translated as CSARFYHRAVNTEAFF.

Concerning this clonotype: The junction does not match germline at one end; this may be a read error. The chain recombines TRBV4-3 with TRBJ2-3, with D possibly TRBD1 on 6 matching bases. Germline values: CDR1 LGHNA, CDR2 YSLEER. This CDR3 contains 17 residues. This CDR3 reads CASGQTQSQGRTDTQYF. The CDR3 bases are TGCGCCAGCGGCCAAACACAAAGTCAGGGGCGGACAGATACGCAGTATTTT.

This clonotype came up a few times. The chain joins TRBV3-1 to TRBJ2-5; 7 bases match TRBD1. Germline V gene lookup returns CDR1 LGHDT and CDR2 YNNKEL (reference sequence). This CDR3 comprises 14 residues. V shed 3 bases, J shed 11 bases, and the junction held 12 bases outside the gene matches. DNA for the CDR3: TGTGCCAGCAGCCACAGGGGGAAGGTTAATGAGCAGTACTTC. It is translated as CASSHRGKVNEQYF.

Of note for this clonotype: A much more abundant neighbour one base away suggests this may be a read error. J is TRBJ2-7 and V is TRBV7-2, with 10 bases lining up with TRBD1. Trimming cost V 5 bases and J 7 bases; bases outside gene matches: 14. Per the germline V gene, CDR1 is SGHTA and CDR2 is FQGNSA. The CDR3 is 16 amino acids. CDR3 sequence: CASSPRQGAFYNEQYF. CDR3 in DNA: TGTGCCAGCAGCCCCCGACAGGGGGCGTTCTACAATGAGCAGTACTTC. Looking up the rest from reference TRBV7-2 and TRBJ2-7 gives the full variable domain: GAGVSQSPSNKVTEKGKDVELRCDPISGHTALYWYRQSLGQGLEFLIYFQGNSAPDKSGLPSDRFSAERTGGSVSTLTIQRTQQEDSAVYLCASSPRQGAFYNEQYFGPGTRLTVT.

The chain is built from TRBV28 and TRBJ2-7; 7 bases align to TRBD1. Trimming cost V 7 bases and J 2 bases; bases outside gene matches: 5. Germline V gives CDR1 MDHEN, CDR2 SYDVKM. The CDR3 contains 13 residues. The CDR3 is CASTLRGPYEQYF. In DNA, the CDR3 is TGTGCCAGCACCCTAAGGGGGCCCTACGAGCAGTACTTC.

V gene TRBV20-1 combines with J gene TRBJ1-5, with 7 bases that match TRBD1. CDR1 and CDR2 (germline): DFQATT, SNEGSKA (reference sequence). The CDR3 totals 14 residues. V lost 3 bases and J lost 7; bases outside the gene matches: 9. The CDR3 nucleotides read TGCAGTGCTAGCATGGGCAGGGGGGGCCAGCCCCAGCATTTT. It yields the protein CSASMGRGGQPQHF.